The text below deals with one T cell receptor beta chain. Its antigen is not identified. For TCR beta, libraries came from iRepertoire HTBI primers and Arm-PCR of CDR3 regions. TCRdb passed the multiplex PCR reads through MiXCR, listing each CDR3 protein once. The table includes 350,000 to 500,000 distinct CDR3 sequences, under 25% detected once. This entry is derived from a study of regulatory T cells in long-lasting Graves disease. This sample's time point: persistent/refractory GD, antithyroid drugs over 5 years with positive TRAb. The TCR library was prepared using RNA isolated from PBMCs. Into tubes containing EDTA, roughly 10 milliliters of peripheral blood were drawn. Study-wide results and caveats: Persistent patients had more shared public clonotypes (roughly 2,700) than new patients (about 970). Thyroid tissue went unexamined; only peripheral blood was analyzed.

The sequence was obtained from a female donor with Graves disease. This specimen was peripheral blood mononuclear cells (PBMCs), taken when the disease was refractory, from a patient treated with antithyroid drugs.

The CDR3: CASSYAGDQPQHF. For the CDR3, the DNA is TGTGCCAGCAGCTACGCAGGAGATCAGCCCCAGCATTTT. The gene calls are TRBV7-6 and TRBJ1-5; no definite D call. The germline V and J ends were trimmed by 4 bases and 5 bases, with 9 bases remaining between them. Germline V gives CDR1 SGHVS, CDR2 FNYEAQ. This CDR3 has 13 residues.